The rows below give T cell receptor beta chains drawn from one sample of a study of blood T cell repertoires in COVID-19. Assay used: immunoSEQ multiplex PCR; TCRdb lists only in-frame clones, some missing. The table shows roughly 290,000 clones, with 80% to 85% occurring only once. The sample was peripheral blood. Receptors originate from a person aged 70 to 85 with COVID-19, enrolled during active disease. The CDR3 runs from the conserved cysteine through the conserved F or W. The D gene is left open where the match is weak. The listing skips clone size in some rows; elsewhere it reads once, few, many or a size class.

D gene: TRBD2; V gene: TRBV5-4; clone size: once; J gene: TRBJ2-5; CDR3 DNA: TGTGCCAGCAGTCTGGCTAGCGGGGGGTGGGAGACCCAGTACTTC; CDR3 protein: CASSLASGGWETQYF
D gene: TRBD2; V gene: TRBV6-6; clone size: .; J gene: TRBJ2-7; CDR3 DNA: TGTGCCAGCAGTTACTCTGGACTAGCCCTAGAGCAGTACTTC; CDR3 protein: CASSYSGLALEQYF
D gene: .; V gene: TRBV15; clone size: .; J gene: TRBJ2-3; CDR3 DNA: TGTGCCACCAGCAGGGACAGTTCTAGCACAGATACGCAGTATTTT; CDR3 protein: CATSRDSSSTDTQYF
D gene: .; V gene: TRBV19; clone size: few; J gene: TRBJ1-4; CDR3 DNA: TGTGCCAGTAGTTACGGTACAACTAATGAAAAACTGTTTTTT; CDR3 protein: CASSYGTTNEKLFF
D gene: .; V gene: TRBV18; clone size: .; J gene: TRBJ1-2; CDR3 DNA: TGTGCCAGCTACCCGGACTTCGCGGCGCATGGCTACACCTTC; CDR3 protein: CASYPDFAAHGYTF
D gene: .; V gene: TRBV5-1; clone size: .; J gene: TRBJ2-5; CDR3 DNA: TGCGCCAGCAGCTTGGCGGCGGCAGAAGAGACCCAGTACTTC; CDR3 protein: CASSLAAAEETQYF
D gene: TRBD1; V gene: TRBV29-1; clone size: .; J gene: TRBJ1-2; CDR3 DNA: TGCAGCGTTGAGCCCGGGACAGGGGATGGCTACACCTTC; CDR3 protein: CSVEPGTGDGYTF
D gene: .; V gene: TRBV4-3; clone size: .; J gene: TRBJ1-1; CDR3 DNA: TGCGCCAGCAGCACCGGGGCGGGGACTGAAGCTTTCTTT; CDR3 protein: CASSTGAGTEAFF
D gene: TRBD2; V gene: TRBV23-1; clone size: .; J gene: TRBJ2-2; CDR3 DNA: TGCGCCAGCAGTCAACAACCGGGACTAGGGAACACCGGGGAGCTGTTTTTT; CDR3 protein: CASSQQPGLGNTGELFF
D gene: .; V gene: TRBV19; clone size: .; J gene: TRBJ1-1; CDR3 DNA: TGTGCCAGTAGTTGGCAGGGTGGCAAGAACACTGAAGCTTTCTTT; CDR3 protein: CASSWQGGKNTEAFF
D gene: TRBD1; V gene: TRBV19; clone size: .; J gene: TRBJ1-4; CDR3 DNA: TGTGCCAGTAGTGGGACAGGGGTTGAAAAACTGTTTTTT; CDR3 protein: CASSGTGVEKLFF
D gene: TRBD2; V gene: TRBV4-3; clone size: .; J gene: TRBJ2-1; CDR3 DNA: TGCGCCAGCAGCCGCCCGACTAGCGGGAGTAATGAGCAGTTCTTC; CDR3 protein: CASSRPTSGSNEQFF
D gene: TRBD1; V gene: TRBV9; clone size: .; J gene: TRBJ2-1; CDR3 DNA: TGTGCCAGCAGCGTAGGCCAGGGGGCCTACAATGAGCAGTTCTTC; CDR3 protein: CASSVGQGAYNEQFF
D gene: .; V gene: TRBV7-9; clone size: once; J gene: TRBJ1-1; CDR3 DNA: TGTGCCAGCAGCTCAGGGCAGGGCCAATTGAACACTGAAGCTTTCTTT; CDR3 protein: CASSSGQGQLNTEAFF
D gene: .; V gene: TRBV19; clone size: once; J gene: TRBJ2-7; CDR3 DNA: TGTGCCAGTAGGGGGGCAGCCTTCTACGAGCAGTACTTC; CDR3 protein: CASRGAAFYEQYF
D gene: TRBD1; V gene: TRBV19; clone size: .; J gene: TRBJ1-6; CDR3 DNA: TGTGCCAGTAGTACTAACAGGGGAAGTAATTCACCCCTCCACTTT; CDR3 protein: CASSTNRGSNSPLHF
D gene: TRBD2; V gene: TRBV19; clone size: .; J gene: TRBJ2-2; CDR3 DNA: TGTGCCAGTAGTATGGCGACTAGCGGGAGAAGAACCGGGGAGCTGTTTTTT; CDR3 protein: CASSMATSGRRTGELFF
D gene: TRBD2; V gene: TRBV27; clone size: .; J gene: TRBJ2-5; CDR3 DNA: TGTGCCAGCAGTTTTGGACTAGCGGGAGAGACCCAGTACTTC; CDR3 protein: CASSFGLAGETQYF
D gene: TRBD2; V gene: TRBV19; clone size: .; J gene: TRBJ2-1; CDR3 DNA: TGTGCCAGTAGTATCTATTCTAGCGGGGGTTACAATGAGCAGTTCTTC; CDR3 protein: CASSIYSSGGYNEQFF
D gene: TRBD2; V gene: TRBV29-1; clone size: .; J gene: TRBJ2-2; CDR3 DNA: TGCAGCGTTGGTCTTCGGGAGGGAACCGGGGAGCTGTTTTTT; CDR3 protein: CSVGLREGTGELFF
D gene: TRBD2; V gene: TRBV6-6; clone size: .; J gene: TRBJ2-3; CDR3 DNA: TGTGCCAGCAAAGCGGGAGGGAGCACAGATACGCAGTATTTT; CDR3 protein: CASKAGGSTDTQYF
D gene: .; V gene: TRBV28; clone size: .; J gene: TRBJ1-6; CDR3 DNA: TGTGCCAGCAGTCCTCTCGCAGGGGCCCCCCTCCACTTT; CDR3 protein: CASSPLAGAPLHF
D gene: TRBD1; V gene: TRBV6-5; clone size: .; J gene: TRBJ1-5; CDR3 DNA: TGTGCCAGCAGCGTGACAGGGGACAATCGTCCCCAGCATTTT; CDR3 protein: CASSVTGDNRPQHF
D gene: .; V gene: TRBV6-5; clone size: .; J gene: TRBJ1-3; CDR3 DNA: TGTGCCAGCAGTTACCAAGGTCCGGGCTCTGGAAACACCATATATTTT; CDR3 protein: CASSYQGPGSGNTIYF
D gene: .; V gene: TRBV6-5; clone size: .; J gene: TRBJ1-6; CDR3 DNA: TGTGCCAGCAGTTACTGGACCCGCCGGGGGACTTCACCCCTCCACTTT; CDR3 protein: CASSYWTRRGTSPLHF
D gene: .; V gene: TRBV11-2; clone size: .; J gene: TRBJ2-6; CDR3 DNA: TGTGCCAGCAGCTCCGCCTGGCGGAGCTCTGGGGCCAACGTCCTGACTTTC; CDR3 protein: CASSSAWRSSGANVLTF
D gene: .; V gene: TRBV5-1; clone size: .; J gene: TRBJ1-3; CDR3 DNA: TGCGCCAGCAGCCCCGACCCCCTCGACGGCAGGAGAAACACCATATATTTT; CDR3 protein: CASSPDPLDGRRNTIYF
D gene: .; V gene: TRBV10-3; clone size: .; J gene: TRBJ2-1; CDR3 DNA: TGTGCCATCAGTGAGTCAGTGAGGGCCGATGAGCAGTTCTTC; CDR3 protein: CAISESVRADEQFF
D gene: TRBD1; V gene: TRBV5-4; clone size: .; J gene: TRBJ1-1; CDR3 DNA: TGTGCCAGCAGCTTGGATTGGGACAGAAACACTGAAGCTTTCTTT; CDR3 protein: CASSLDWDRNTEAFF
D gene: TRBD2; V gene: TRBV5-1; clone size: few; J gene: TRBJ2-5; CDR3 DNA: TGCGCCAGCAGCTCGGGACTAGCGGGAGCGCAAGAGACCCAGTACTTC; CDR3 protein: CASSSGLAGAQETQYF
D gene: .; V gene: TRBV19; clone size: .; J gene: TRBJ2-7; CDR3 DNA: TGTGCCAGTAGTGGGCGGCGGGCCCAATACGAGCAGTACTTC; CDR3 protein: CASSGRRAQYEQYF
D gene: .; V gene: TRBV30; clone size: .; J gene: TRBJ1-1; CDR3 DNA: TGTGCCTGGAACCCGGGACAATTAGGTGTGAACACTGAAGCTTTCTTT; CDR3 protein: CAWNPGQLGVNTEAFF
D gene: .; V gene: TRBV7-9; clone size: once; J gene: TRBJ1-2; CDR3 DNA: TGTGCCAGCAGCTTCCTCAGAAACAGGGCCAACTATGGCTACACCTTC; CDR3 protein: CASSFLRNRANYGYTF
D gene: .; V gene: TRBV13; clone size: .; J gene: TRBJ2-2; CDR3 DNA: TGTGCCAGCAGCTTAGACTTCGGGGAGCTGTTTTTT; CDR3 protein: CASSLDFGELFF
D gene: .; V gene: TRBV3-1/TRBV3-2; clone size: .; J gene: TRBJ2-5; CDR3 DNA: TGTGCCAGCAGCCAAGGACTGGGAGTTGGAGAGACCCAGTACTTC; CDR3 protein: CASSQGLGVGETQYF
D gene: .; V gene: TRBV7-8; clone size: .; J gene: TRBJ1-2; CDR3 DNA: TGTGCCAGCAGCTTAGCTATGGACAGTCGGGTCACCTTC; CDR3 protein: CASSLAMDSRVTF
D gene: .; V gene: TRBV7-2; clone size: .; J gene: TRBJ2-3; CDR3 DNA: TGTGCCAGCAAGATTAGCGTTTTCACAGATACGCAGTATTTT; CDR3 protein: CASKISVFTDTQYF
D gene: TRBD2; V gene: TRBV7-2; clone size: .; J gene: TRBJ2-1; CDR3 DNA: TGTGCCAGCAGCCGGGGGGGGTCCTACAATGAGCAGTTCTTC; CDR3 protein: CASSRGGSYNEQFF
D gene: TRBD1; V gene: TRBV7-2; clone size: .; J gene: TRBJ1-1; CDR3 DNA: TGTGCCAGCAGCCAAGGACAGGGTTTGGGCACTGAAGCTTTCTTT; CDR3 protein: CASSQGQGLGTEAFF
D gene: .; V gene: TRBV19; clone size: .; J gene: TRBJ1-5; CDR3 DNA: TGTGCCAGTTTTTCAGGGGCTGGAAATCAGCCCCAGCATTTT; CDR3 protein: CASFSGAGNQPQHF
D gene: .; V gene: TRBV6-5; clone size: .; J gene: TRBJ1-1; CDR3 DNA: TGTGCCAGCAGCCGTGGCCTTACGAACACTGAAGCTTTCTTT; CDR3 protein: CASSRGLTNTEAFF
D gene: TRBD1; V gene: TRBV7-9; clone size: .; J gene: TRBJ1-6; CDR3 DNA: TGTGCCAGCAGCTCGACAGGGAGTTTCAGTTCACCCCTCCACTTT; CDR3 protein: CASSSTGSFSSPLHF
D gene: .; V gene: TRBV14; clone size: few; J gene: TRBJ2-5; CDR3 DNA: TGTGCCAGCAGCCAAATTCCGGAGACCCAGTACTTC; CDR3 protein: CASSQIPETQYF
D gene: .; V gene: TRBV19; clone size: .; J gene: TRBJ1-1; CDR3 DNA: TGTGCCAGTAGTATAGGGGGGGGCACTGAAGCTTTCTTT; CDR3 protein: CASSIGGGTEAFF
D gene: .; V gene: TRBV5-1; clone size: .; J gene: TRBJ2-2; CDR3 DNA: TGCGCCAGCAGCTTGTTGGGGCGCATCGGGGAGCTGTTTTTT; CDR3 protein: CASSLLGRIGELFF
D gene: TRBD2; V gene: TRBV5-6; clone size: .; J gene: TRBJ2-3; CDR3 DNA: TGTGCCAGCAGCTTGCGGCTTGCGGGGGGCACAGATACGCAGTATTTT; CDR3 protein: CASSLRLAGGTDTQYF
D gene: TRBD2; V gene: TRBV6-2/TRBV6-3; clone size: .; J gene: TRBJ2-4; CDR3 DNA: TGTGCCAGCAGTTCCGGACTAGCGGGGGACGTGGACATTCAGTACTTC; CDR3 protein: CASSSGLAGDVDIQYF
D gene: .; V gene: TRBV6-1; clone size: .; J gene: TRBJ1-2; CDR3 DNA: TGTGCCAGCAGTGAACCCCCGGGATCTGGCTACACCTTC; CDR3 protein: CASSEPPGSGYTF
D gene: .; V gene: TRBV18; clone size: .; J gene: TRBJ1-1; CDR3 DNA: TGTGCCAGCTCACCGGGTTCAGGGGAGGCTTTCTTT; CDR3 protein: CASSPGSGEAFF
D gene: TRBD2; V gene: TRBV7-9; clone size: .; J gene: TRBJ2-2; CDR3 DNA: TGTGCCAGCAGCTCCCCCAGCGGGAGTTCGAACACCGGGGAGCTGTTTTTT; CDR3 protein: CASSSPSGSSNTGELFF
D gene: .; V gene: TRBV5-1; clone size: .; J gene: TRBJ2-4; CDR3 DNA: TGCGCCAGCAGCTTGAAGGAGTATCGAAACATTCAGTACTTC; CDR3 protein: CASSLKEYRNIQYF
D gene: .; V gene: TRBV15; clone size: .; J gene: TRBJ1-5; CDR3 DNA: TGTGCCACCAGCAAGGGGCTGAGCAATCAGCCCCAGCATTTT; CDR3 protein: CATSKGLSNQPQHF
D gene: TRBD1; V gene: TRBV5-5; clone size: .; J gene: TRBJ2-7; CDR3 DNA: TGTGCCAGCAGCCGACAGGGCCGGTACGAGCAGTACTTC; CDR3 protein: CASSRQGRYEQYF
D gene: TRBD1; V gene: TRBV6-5; clone size: few; J gene: TRBJ2-7; CDR3 DNA: TGTGCCAGCAGAATAACGACAGGGGGGGCCTACGAGCAGTACTTC; CDR3 protein: CASRITTGGAYEQYF